This T cell receptor (beta chain) is from a study of cytomegalovirus exposure and HLA in healthy donors. The table lists this clone with a count of one. The PCR was carried out with 60 Vbeta primers and 13 Jbeta primers. Produced via immunoSEQ multiplex PCR; TCRdb's table is partial and in-frame only. Of hundreds of thousands of clones listed, just over 75% are singletons. The germline gives CDR1 SGHTA, CDR2 FQGNSA. V lost 1 base and J lost 8; bases outside the gene matches: 7. This CDR3 spans 14 amino acids. Healthy bone marrow donors made up the cohort. V usage is TRBV7-2 and J usage is TRBJ1-2; TRBD1 agrees at 7 bases. The sequence came from a woman aged 55 to 70 in good health and CMV-seropositive. The source material was PBMCs. Here the CDR3 DNA reads TGTGCCAGCAGCTTAGACTCGGGACAGAGGGGCTACACCTTC. It translates to CASSLDSGQRGYTF. Variable domain in full (rest from reference TRBV7-2 and TRBJ1-2): GAGVSQSPSNKVTEKGKDVELRCDPISGHTALYWYRQSLGQGLEFLIYFQGNSAPDKSGLPSDRFSAERTGGSVSTLTIQRTQQEDSAVYLCASSLDSGQRGYTFGSGTRLTVV.